The text below deals with one T cell receptor beta chain. The data stem from a study of blood T cell repertoires in COVID-19. Assay: immunoSEQ multiplex PCR; the TCRdb copy retains only in-frame clones and omits some. The sample lists about 210,000 clones, around 84% occurring once. V shed 7 bases and J shed 7 bases, with 7 bases lying between them. This CDR3 is built from 10 residues. Per germline, CDR1 MNHEY and CDR2 SVGAGI. The rearrangement links TRBV6-5 to TRBJ1-1; D is unresolved. Sequenced input: PBMCs or T cells enriched from blood (not recorded which). The clonotype was recovered from a man aged 30 to 39 with acute COVID-19. The CDR3 protein is CASTRGEAFF. In DNA form, the CDR3 reads TGTGCCAGCACTCGGGGTGAAGCTTTCTTT.